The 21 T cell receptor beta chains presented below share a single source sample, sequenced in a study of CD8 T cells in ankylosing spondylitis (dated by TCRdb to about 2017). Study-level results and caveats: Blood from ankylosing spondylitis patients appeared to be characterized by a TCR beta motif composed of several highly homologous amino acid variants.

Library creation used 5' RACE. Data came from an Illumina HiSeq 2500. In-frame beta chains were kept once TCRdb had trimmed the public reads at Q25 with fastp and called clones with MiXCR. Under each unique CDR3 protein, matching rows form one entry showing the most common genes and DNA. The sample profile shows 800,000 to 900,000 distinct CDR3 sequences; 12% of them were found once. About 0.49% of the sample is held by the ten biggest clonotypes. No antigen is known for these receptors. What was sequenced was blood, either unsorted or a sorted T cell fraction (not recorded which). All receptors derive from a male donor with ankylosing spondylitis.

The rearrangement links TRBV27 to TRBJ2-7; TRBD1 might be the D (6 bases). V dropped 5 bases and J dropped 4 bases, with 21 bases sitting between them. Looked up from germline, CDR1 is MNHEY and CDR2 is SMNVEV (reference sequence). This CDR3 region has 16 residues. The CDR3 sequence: CASSRGRHRDDYEQYF. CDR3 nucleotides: TGTGCCAGCAGTAGGGGCCGACACAGGGATGATTACGAGCAGTACTTC.

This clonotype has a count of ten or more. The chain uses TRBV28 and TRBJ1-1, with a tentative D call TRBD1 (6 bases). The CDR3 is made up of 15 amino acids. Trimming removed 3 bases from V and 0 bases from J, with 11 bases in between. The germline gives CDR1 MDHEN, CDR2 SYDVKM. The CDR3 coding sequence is TGTGCCAGCAGTTTGGGGGGGCCCATGAACACTGAAGCTTTCTTT. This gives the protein CASSLGGPMNTEAFF.

The CDR3 is CASSEIGTTQETQYF. The CDR3 bases are TGTGCCAGCAGCGAAATTGGAACTACACAAGAGACCCAGTACTTC. The chain joins TRBV9 to TRBJ2-5; no clear D. CDR1 and CDR2 from the germline V gene are SGDLS and YYNGEE. V dropped 3 bases and J dropped 2 bases, with 14 bases sitting between them. This CDR3 is 15 amino acids long.

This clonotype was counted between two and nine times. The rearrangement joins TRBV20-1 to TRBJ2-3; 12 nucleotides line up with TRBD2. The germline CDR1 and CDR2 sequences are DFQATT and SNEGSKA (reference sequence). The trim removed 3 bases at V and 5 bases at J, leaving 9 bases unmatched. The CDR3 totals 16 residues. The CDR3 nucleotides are TGCAGTGCTAGCTATACTAGCGGGGGGCCACAAGATACGCAGTATTTT. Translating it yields CSASYTSGGPQDTQYF.

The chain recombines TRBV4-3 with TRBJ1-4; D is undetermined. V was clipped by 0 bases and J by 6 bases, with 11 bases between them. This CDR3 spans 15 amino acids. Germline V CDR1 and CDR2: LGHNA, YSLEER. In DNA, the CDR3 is TGCGCCAGCAGCCAAGATCGAGTTCGGGATGAAAAACTGTTTTTT. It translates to CASSQDRVRDEKLFF.

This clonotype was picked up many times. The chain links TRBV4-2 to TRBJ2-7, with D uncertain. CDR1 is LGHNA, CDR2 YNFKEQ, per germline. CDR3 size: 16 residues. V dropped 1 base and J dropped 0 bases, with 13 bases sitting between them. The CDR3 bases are TGTGCCAGCAGCCAAGGGACCTCGGGTTCCTCCTACGAGCAGTACTTC. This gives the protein CASSQGTSGSSYEQYF.

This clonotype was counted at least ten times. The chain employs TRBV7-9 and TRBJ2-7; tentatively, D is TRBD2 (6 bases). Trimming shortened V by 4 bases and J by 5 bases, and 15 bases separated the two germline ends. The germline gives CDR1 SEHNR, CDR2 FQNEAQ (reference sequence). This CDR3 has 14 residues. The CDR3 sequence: CASSSQAGRNEQYF. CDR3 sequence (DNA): TGTGCCAGCAGCTCCCAGGCGGGGAGGAACGAGCAGTACTTC.

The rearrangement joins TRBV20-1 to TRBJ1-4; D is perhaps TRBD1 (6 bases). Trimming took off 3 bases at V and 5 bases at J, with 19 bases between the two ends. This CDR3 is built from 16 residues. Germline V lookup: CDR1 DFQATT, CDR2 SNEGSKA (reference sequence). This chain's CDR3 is CSASPVQGPSNEKLFF. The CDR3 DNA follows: TGCAGTGCTAGTCCCGTACAGGGCCCGTCGAATGAAAAACTGTTTTTT.

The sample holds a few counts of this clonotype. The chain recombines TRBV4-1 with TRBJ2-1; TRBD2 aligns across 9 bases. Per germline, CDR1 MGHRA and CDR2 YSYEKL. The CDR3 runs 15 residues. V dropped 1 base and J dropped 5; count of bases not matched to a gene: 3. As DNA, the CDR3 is TGCGCCAGCAGCCAAGGACTAGCGGTAAACAATGAGCAGTTCTTC. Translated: CASSQGLAVNNEQFF.

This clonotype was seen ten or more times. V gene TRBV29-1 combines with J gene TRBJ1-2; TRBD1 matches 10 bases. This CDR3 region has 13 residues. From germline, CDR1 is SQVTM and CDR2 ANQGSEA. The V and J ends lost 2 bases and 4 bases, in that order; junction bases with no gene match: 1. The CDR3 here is CSVERDRGYGYTF. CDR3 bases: TGCAGCGTTGAACGGGACAGGGGCTATGGCTACACCTTC.

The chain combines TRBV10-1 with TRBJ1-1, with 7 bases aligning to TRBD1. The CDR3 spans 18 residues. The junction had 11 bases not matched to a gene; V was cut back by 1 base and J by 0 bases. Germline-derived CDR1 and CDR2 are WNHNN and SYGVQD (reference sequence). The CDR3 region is CASSEFGTASLMNTEAFF. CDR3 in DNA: TGCGCCAGCAGTGAGTTCGGGACAGCCAGCCTTATGAACACTGAAGCTTTCTTT.

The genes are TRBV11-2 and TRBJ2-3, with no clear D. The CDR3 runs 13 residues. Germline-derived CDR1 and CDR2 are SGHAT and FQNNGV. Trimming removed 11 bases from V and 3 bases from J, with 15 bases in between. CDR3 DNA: TGTGCCGGGTCGGCCGTCCTGACAGATACGCAGTATTTT. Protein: CAGSAVLTDTQYF.

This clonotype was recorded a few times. For the CDR3, the DNA is TGCAGTGCTAAGAAAGAGACCCAGTACTTC. Translating gives CSAKKETQYF. The V call is TRBV20-1, the J call TRBJ2-5, with D unresolved. The length of the CDR3 is 10 residues. Germline V gene lookup returns CDR1 DFQATT and CDR2 SNEGSKA (reference sequence). The V end was cut by 4 bases, the J end by 3 bases, with 3 bases between.

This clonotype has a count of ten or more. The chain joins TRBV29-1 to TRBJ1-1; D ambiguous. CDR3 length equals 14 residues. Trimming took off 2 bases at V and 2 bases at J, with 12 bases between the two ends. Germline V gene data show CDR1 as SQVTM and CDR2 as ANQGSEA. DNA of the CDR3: TGCAGCGTTGAACGACGGTTCTCAAACACTGAAGCTTTCTTT. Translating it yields CSVERRFSNTEAFF.

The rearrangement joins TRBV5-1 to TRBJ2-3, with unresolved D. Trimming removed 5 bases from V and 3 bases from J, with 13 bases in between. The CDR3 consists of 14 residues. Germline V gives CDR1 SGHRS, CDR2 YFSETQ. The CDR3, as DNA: TGCGCCAGCAGATTGACCCCCCAAACAGATACGCAGTATTTT. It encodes CASRLTPQTDTQYF.

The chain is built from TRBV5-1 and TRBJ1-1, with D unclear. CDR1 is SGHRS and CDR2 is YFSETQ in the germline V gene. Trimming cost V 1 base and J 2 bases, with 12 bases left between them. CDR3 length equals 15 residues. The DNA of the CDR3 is TGCGCCAGCAGCTTGATTCAGGTTTCCAACACTGAAGCTTTCTTT. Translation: CASSLIQVSNTEAFF. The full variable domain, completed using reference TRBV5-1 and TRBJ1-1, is KAGVTQTPRYLIKTRGQQVTLSCSPISGHRSVSWYQQTPGQGLQFLFEYFSETQRNKGNFPGRFSGRQFSNSRSEMNVSTLELGDSALYLCASSLIQVSNTEAFFGQGTRLTVV.

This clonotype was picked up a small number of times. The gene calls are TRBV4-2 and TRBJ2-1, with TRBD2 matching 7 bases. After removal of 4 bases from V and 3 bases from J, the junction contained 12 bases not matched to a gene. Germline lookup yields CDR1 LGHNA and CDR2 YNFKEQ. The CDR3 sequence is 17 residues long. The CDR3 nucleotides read TGTGCCAGCAGCCCCCCTTCACTAGCGATATACTACAATGAGCAGTTCTTC. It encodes CASSPPSLAIYYNEQFF.

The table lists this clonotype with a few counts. The CDR3 nucleotides are TGTGCCAGCAGTGCCCGGGGGGTGGGAGGCTACACCTTC. As protein: CASSARGVGGYTF. The gene calls are TRBV28 and TRBJ1-2; D might be TRBD1 (5 bases). CDR1 and CDR2 (germline): MDHEN, SYDVKM. The CDR3 consists of 13 residues. V dropped 5 bases and J dropped 8 bases, with 15 bases sitting between them.

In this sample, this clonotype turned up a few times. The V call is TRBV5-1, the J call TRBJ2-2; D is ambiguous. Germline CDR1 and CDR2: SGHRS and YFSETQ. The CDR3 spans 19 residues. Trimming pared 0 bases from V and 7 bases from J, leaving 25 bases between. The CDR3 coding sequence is TGCGCCAGCAGCTTGGAGCCCCTAGGTGTGCTACCCGCTGACGGGGAGCTGTTTTTT. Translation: CASSLEPLGVLPADGELFF.

Here the CDR3 DNA reads TGTGCCAGCAGTTTTGAGAGAGATCAGCCCCAGCATTTT. It is translated as CASSFERDQPQHF. V is TRBV12-3 or TRBV12-4 and J is TRBJ1-5; unclear D gene. V lost 3 bases and J 5 bases, leaving 8 bases between the germline ends. The CDR3 covers 13 residues.

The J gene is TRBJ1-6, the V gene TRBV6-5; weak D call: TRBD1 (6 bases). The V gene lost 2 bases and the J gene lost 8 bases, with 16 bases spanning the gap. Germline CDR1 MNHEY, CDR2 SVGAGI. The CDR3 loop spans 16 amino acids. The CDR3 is CASSYRPRDTDSPLHF. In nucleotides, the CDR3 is TGTGCCAGCAGTTACCGTCCTCGGGACACAGATTCACCCCTCCACTTT.